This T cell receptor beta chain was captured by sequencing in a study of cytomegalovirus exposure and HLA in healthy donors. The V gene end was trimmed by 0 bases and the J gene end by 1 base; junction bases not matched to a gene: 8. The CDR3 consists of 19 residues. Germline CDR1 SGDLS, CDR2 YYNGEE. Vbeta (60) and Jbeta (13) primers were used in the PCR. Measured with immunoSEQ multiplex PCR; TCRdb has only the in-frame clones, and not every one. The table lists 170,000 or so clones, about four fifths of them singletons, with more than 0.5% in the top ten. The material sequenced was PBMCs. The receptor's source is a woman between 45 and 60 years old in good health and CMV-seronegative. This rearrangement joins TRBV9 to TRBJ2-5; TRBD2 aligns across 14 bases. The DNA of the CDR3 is TGTGCCAGCAGCGTAGGGTCAGGGACTAGCGGGGGACGCCAAGAGACCCAGTACTTC. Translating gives CASSVGSGTSGGRQETQYF.